This T cell receptor beta chain originates from a study of OX40 agonist ivuxolimab in advanced cancers. Background on the study: Dose-escalation patients had hepatocellular carcinoma, melanoma, renal cell or head and neck cancer. Checkpoint inhibitors had been given previously to 35% to 50% of patients.

The V gene end was trimmed by 5 bases and the J gene end by 1 base; junction bases not matched to a gene: 9. Germline CDR1 reads SGHTA; CDR2 reads FQGNSA. CDR3 length: 16 residues. Generated by immunoSEQ multiplex PCR, the TCRdb table keeps only in-frame clones and is missing some. The sample has under 50,000 clones, over 80% seen once. The sequences come from CD4+ or CD8+ T cells sorted from blood, collected in a trial of the OX40 agonist ivuxolimab. The gene calls are TRBV7-2 and TRBJ2-3; 7 nucleotides agree with TRBD2. The TCR comes from an adult with an advanced solid tumor such as melanoma, head and neck, liver or kidney cancer. The CDR3 loop is CASSGLGGGGTDTQYF. DNA of the CDR3: TGTGCCAGCAGCGGACTAGGTGGCGGGGGCACAGATACGCAGTATTTT.